The next 20 T cell receptor beta chains were all read from a single sample in a study of identical twins. Each CDR3 protein gets one entry after TCRdb re-called the 5' RACE reads with MiXCR. This table has approximately 300,000 distinct CDR3 sequences, roughly 9.7% appearing once. These data were also reused for a study on yellow fever vaccine responses in identical twins.

The sample comprised CD8+ T cells sorted from blood. The receptor set was obtained from a woman aged 18-29 years in good health.

This clonotype was seen more than once but under ten times. The chain employs TRBV29-1 and TRBJ2-5, with a tentative D call TRBD1 (7 bases). Germline V gene lookup returns CDR1 SQVTM and CDR2 ANQGSEA. The CDR3 runs to 14 residues. Trimming removed 1 base at V and 2 bases at J, with 11 bases between. CDR3 sequence reads: CSVEGAGGQETQYF. The CDR3 nucleotides are TGCAGCGTTGAAGGAGCAGGGGGGCAAGAGACCCAGTACTTC.

This clonotype was counted at least ten times. This chain links TRBV7-9 with TRBJ2-1; D is possibly TRBD1 (6 bases). V dropped 2 bases and J dropped 0 bases, with 8 bases sitting between them. Germline assignment: CDR1 SEHNR and CDR2 FQNEAQ (reference sequence). This CDR3 spans 15 amino acids. The CDR3 coding sequence is TGTGCCAGCAGCTTACGAGGGGGCTCCTACAATGAGCAGTTCTTC. Its protein is CASSLRGGSYNEQFF.

The V gene is TRBV7-9, the J gene TRBJ2-3; D is perhaps TRBD1 (7 bases). The CDR3 has 15 amino acids. In germline, CDR1 is SEHNR, CDR2 FQNEAQ (reference sequence). Trimming pared 5 bases from V and 3 bases from J, leaving 15 bases between. DNA of the CDR3: TGTGCCAGCAGCCCGACAGGGACTTCGACAGATACGCAGTATTTT. It translates to CASSPTGTSTDTQYF.

This clonotype was seen repeatedly, ten times or more. V gene TRBV5-1 combines with J gene TRBJ2-1, with D perhaps matching TRBD2 (6 bases). Germline CDR1 reads SGHRS; CDR2 reads YFSETQ. Trimming removed 2 bases at V and 4 bases at J, with 16 bases between. This CDR3 has 16 amino acids. The CDR3 region is CASSFGGDPKYNEQFF. In DNA form, the CDR3 reads TGCGCCAGCAGCTTCGGAGGGGACCCTAAGTACAATGAGCAGTTCTTC.

This clonotype was counted a few times. The V call is TRBV6-1, the J call TRBJ2-2, with a possible D match to TRBD1 (5 bases). Looked up from germline, CDR1 is MNHNS and CDR2 is SASEGT. The CDR3 totals 14 residues. V was shortened by 6 bases and J by 3 bases, with 11 bases between the two germline ends. CDR3: CASSLGQDTGELFF. In DNA form, the CDR3 reads TGTGCCAGCAGCCTAGGACAAGACACCGGGGAGCTGTTTTTT.

The genes are TRBV5-1 and TRBJ2-3; unclear D gene. The CDR3 totals 16 residues. V was shortened by 0 bases and J by 3 bases, with 14 bases between the two germline ends. Germline values: CDR1 SGHRS, CDR2 YFSETQ. CDR3 protein: CASSLDREGVTDTQYF. CDR3 bases: TGCGCCAGCAGCTTGGATAGGGAAGGTGTAACAGATACGCAGTATTTT. The full variable domain, its missing parts supplied by reference TRBV5-1 and TRBJ2-3, is KAGVTQTPRYLIKTRGQQVTLSCSPISGHRSVSWYQQTPGQGLQFLFEYFSETQRNKGNFPGRFSGRQFSNSRSEMNVSTLELGDSALYLCASSLDREGVTDTQYFGPGTRLTVL.

This clonotype came up many times. V and J are TRBV24-1 and TRBJ1-2; D remains unclear. The CDR3 runs 14 residues. Germline-derived CDR1 and CDR2 are KGHDR and SFDVKD. V was shortened by 7 bases and J by 6 bases, with 17 bases between the two germline ends. CDR3 in amino acids: CATSPAAEGNGYTF. The CDR3 bases are TGTGCCACCAGCCCCGCTGCCGAAGGAAATGGCTACACCTTC.

The chain couples TRBV6-1 to TRBJ2-7; 7 bases align to TRBD1. The CDR3 totals 15 residues. With V trimmed by 7 bases and J by 5 bases, 14 bases remained unmatched. From germline, CDR1 is MNHNS and CDR2 SASEGT. The CDR3: CASNAARQGLDEQYF. DNA of the CDR3: TGTGCCAGCAATGCCGCGAGACAGGGCTTGGACGAGCAGTACTTC.

This clonotype was found a few times. This chain joins TRBV28 and TRBJ2-5; D may correspond to TRBD1 or TRBD2 (5 bases each). This CDR3 has 17 amino acids. Germline V gives CDR1 MDHEN, CDR2 SYDVKM. Trimming stripped 3 bases from V and 0 bases from J, with 17 bases between. CDR3 nucleotides: TGTGCCAGCAGTTTCCCACTAGGGGCGTTTTACCAAGAGACCCAGTACTTC. Amino acid sequence: CASSFPLGAFYQETQYF.

This clonotype was seen at least ten times. This chain joins TRBV29-1 and TRBJ1-4, with TRBD1 matching over 7 bases. This CDR3 is 14 amino acids long. Trimming cost V 6 bases and J 0 bases; bases outside gene matches: 4. Germline-derived CDR1 and CDR2 are SQVTM and ANQGSEA. The chain's CDR3 is CSVAGTATNEKLFF. DNA for the CDR3: TGCAGCGTGGCCGGGACAGCAACTAATGAAAAACTGTTTTTT.

This clonotype was seen ten or more times. The chain links TRBV4-2 to TRBJ2-7; perhaps TRBD2 as D (6 bases). The length of the CDR3 is 18 residues. Germline lookup yields CDR1 LGHNA and CDR2 YNFKEQ. V lost 0 bases and J lost 0, with 18 bases in between. CDR3 sequence (DNA): TGTGCCAGCAGCCAAGATCGGAGCGGCGGGATGATCTCCTACGAGCAGTACTTC. Protein sequence: CASSQDRSGGMISYEQYF.

This rearrangement joins TRBV7-8 to TRBJ2-7; 9 positions match TRBD1. The V gene's germline CDR1 is SGHVS and CDR2 FQNEAQ. CDR3 length: 16 amino acids. With 3 bases clipped from V and 2 bases from J, the junction kept 8 bases outside the gene matches. The CDR3 bases are TGTGCCAGCAGCTTCCCGGGACAGGGAAACACCTACGAGCAGTACTTC. It specifies CASSFPGQGNTYEQYF. Full variable domain (rest looked up from reference TRBV7-8 and TRBJ2-7): GAGVSQSPRYKVAKRGQDVALRCDPISGHVSLFWYQQALGQGPEFLTYFQNEAQLDKSGLPSDRFFAERPEGSVSTLKIQRTQQEDSAVYLCASSFPGQGNTYEQYFGPGTRLTVT.

This clonotype was seen more than once but under ten times. The J gene is TRBJ2-1, the V gene TRBV12-3 or TRBV12-4, with 14 bases aligning to TRBD2. Trimming cost V 3 bases and J 5 bases; bases outside gene matches: 3. There are 16 residues in the CDR3. The CDR3 region is CASSLGTSGSHNEQFF. CDR3 coding DNA: TGTGCCAGCAGTTTGGGGACTAGCGGGAGTCACAATGAGCAGTTCTTC.

There are a few counts of this clonotype. V usage is TRBV9 and J usage is TRBJ2-7; D possibly corresponds to TRBD1 (5 bases). This CDR3 is 15 amino acids long. CDR1 is SGDLS, CDR2 YYNGEE, per germline. Trimming removed 0 bases from V and 3 bases from J, with 13 bases in between. CDR3 nucleotides: TGTGCCAGCAGCGTAGAAGCTGGACAATACTACGAGCAGTACTTC. This sequence encodes CASSVEAGQYYEQYF.

In its sample, this clonotype was seen many times. The chain recombines TRBV27 with TRBJ2-7; no definite D call. V lost 1 base and J lost 3, with 10 bases in between. The germline CDR1 and CDR2 sequences are MNHEY and SMNVEV (reference sequence). The CDR3 is made up of 14 amino acids. DNA for the CDR3: TGTGCCAGCAGTTTATTTGCAGGATTCTACGAGCAGTACTTC. Its protein product is CASSLFAGFYEQYF.

This clonotype was observed a few times. The V and J genes are TRBV6-2 or TRBV6-3 and TRBJ2-1; TRBD2 matches 9 bases. The CDR3 runs to 14 residues. In germline, CDR1 is MNHEY, CDR2 SVGEGT. V was clipped by 7 bases and J by 5 bases; unmatched bases: 6. CDR3 coding DNA: TGTGCCAGCACTGCGGGAGGGCCAAACAATGAGCAGTTCTTC. This codes for CASTAGGPNNEQFF.

This clonotype was picked up a small number of times. V and J are TRBV27 and TRBJ2-7, with a possible D match to TRBD2 (6 bases). Germline CDR1 reads MNHEY; CDR2 reads SMNVEV (reference sequence). The V end lost 5 bases, the J end lost 3 bases, and 14 bases lay between the germline ends. This CDR3 comprises 14 residues. CDR3 DNA sequence: TGTGCCAGCAGTCTGACTAGTGCCGACTACGAGCAGTACTTC. Translation: CASSLTSADYEQYF.

The J gene is TRBJ2-5, the V gene TRBV7-8; 10 bases align to TRBD1. V shed 5 bases, J shed 5 bases, and the junction held 5 bases outside the gene matches. Germline values: CDR1 SGHVS, CDR2 FQNEAQ. The CDR3 covers 14 residues. The CDR3 DNA reads TGTGCCAGCAGCCGGGACAGGGGTCGGGAGACCCAGTACTTC. It specifies CASSRDRGRETQYF.

This clonotype was observed a handful of times. The chain combines TRBV6-5 with TRBJ2-2, with no clear D. Germline V gene data show CDR1 as MNHEY and CDR2 as SVGAGI. The V gene lost 1 base and the J gene lost 6 bases, with 3 bases spanning the gap. This CDR3 has 12 amino acids. The CDR3: CASSYFAGELFF. In nucleotides, the CDR3 is TGTGCCAGCAGTTACTTTGCCGGGGAGCTGTTTTTT.

The chain links TRBV4-2 to TRBJ2-7; D remains unclear. Trimming stripped 4 bases from V and 7 bases from J, with 14 bases between. The CDR3 length is 13 residues. Germline CDR1 is LGHNA and CDR2 is YNFKEQ. The CDR3 is CASSPTPVEEQYF. The CDR3 bases are TGTGCCAGCAGCCCCACACCGGTGGAAGAGCAGTACTTC.